This T cell receptor beta chain comes out of a study of blood T cell repertoires in COVID-19. Study as a whole: From T cells, B-cell-depleted T cells, or PBMCs came the material, which was cDNA or gDNA.

Cohorts were assigned according to the clinical history that participants reported. The CDR3 covers 17 residues. Germline V gene sequence: CDR1 MNHEY, CDR2 SVGEGT. V was pared by 1 base and J by 6 bases, with 10 bases of the junction left unmatched. Sequencing was performed with immunoSEQ multiplex PCR; in TCRdb, only in-frame clones are kept and a portion is missing. Here the sample spans 200,000 to 250,000 clones, 80% to 90% being singletons. The TCR sequence derives from a woman aged 50 to 65 in a cohort exposed to, infected with or recovered from COVID-19 (not recorded which). This sequence joins TRBV6-2 or TRBV6-3 and TRBJ2-1, with TRBD2 identical over 9 bases. Sequencing was carried out using PBMCs or T cells enriched from blood (not recorded which). In DNA form, the CDR3 reads TGTGCCAGCAGTTACTTTGCGGGGGGGGCTCCCTTCAATGAGCAGTTCTTC. It is translated as CASSYFAGGAPFNEQFF.